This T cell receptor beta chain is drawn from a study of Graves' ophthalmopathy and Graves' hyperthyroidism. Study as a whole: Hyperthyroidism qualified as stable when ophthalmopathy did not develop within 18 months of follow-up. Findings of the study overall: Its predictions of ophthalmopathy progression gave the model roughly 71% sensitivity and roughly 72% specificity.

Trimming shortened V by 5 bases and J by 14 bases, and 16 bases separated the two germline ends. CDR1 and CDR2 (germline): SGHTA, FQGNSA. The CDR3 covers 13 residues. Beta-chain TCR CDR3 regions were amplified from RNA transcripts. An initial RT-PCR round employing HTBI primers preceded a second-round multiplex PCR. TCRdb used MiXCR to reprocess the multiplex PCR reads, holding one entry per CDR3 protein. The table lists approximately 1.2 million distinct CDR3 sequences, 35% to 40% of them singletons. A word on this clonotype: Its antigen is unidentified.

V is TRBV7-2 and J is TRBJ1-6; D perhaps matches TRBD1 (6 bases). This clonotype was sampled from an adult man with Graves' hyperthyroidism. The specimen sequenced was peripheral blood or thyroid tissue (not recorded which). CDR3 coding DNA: TGTGCCAGCAGCCAAGGCCAGCGGGACACCCTCCACTTT. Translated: CASSQGQRDTLHF.